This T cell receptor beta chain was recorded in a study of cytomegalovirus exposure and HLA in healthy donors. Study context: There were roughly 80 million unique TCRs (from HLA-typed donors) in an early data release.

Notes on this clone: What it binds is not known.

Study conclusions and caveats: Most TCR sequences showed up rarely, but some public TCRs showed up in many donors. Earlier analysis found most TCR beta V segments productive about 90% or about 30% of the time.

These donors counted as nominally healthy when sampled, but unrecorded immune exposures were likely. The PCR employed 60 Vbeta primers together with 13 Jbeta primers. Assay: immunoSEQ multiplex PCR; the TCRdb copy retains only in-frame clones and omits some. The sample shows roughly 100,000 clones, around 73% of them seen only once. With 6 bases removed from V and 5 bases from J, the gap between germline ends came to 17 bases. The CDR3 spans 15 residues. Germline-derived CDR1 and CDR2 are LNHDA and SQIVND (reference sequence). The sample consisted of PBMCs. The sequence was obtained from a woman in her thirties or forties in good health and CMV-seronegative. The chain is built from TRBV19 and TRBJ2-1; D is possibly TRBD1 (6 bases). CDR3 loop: CASRRGFRRDNEQFF. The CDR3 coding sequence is TGTGCCAGTAGGAGGGGGTTTCGACGGGACAATGAGCAGTTCTTC.